The clone carrying this T cell receptor beta chain appeared a few times. The sample originates from a study of blood T cells in healthy people across ages. The V and J ends lost 5 bases and 5 bases, in that order; junction bases with no gene match: 8. The CDR3 is 14 amino acids. CDR1 and CDR2 from the germline V gene are DFQATT and SNEGSKA (reference sequence). It was with a sample-barcoded 5' primer and a J-beta primer mix that a second PCR of roughly 7 to 12 cycles was run. CDR3-containing paired-end reads numbered at least 2.5 million in each sample. A single record per CDR3 protein comes from TCRdb applying MiXCR to the 5' RACE reads. The sample records about 830,000 distinct CDR3 sequences, about 62% being singletons.

The V and J genes are TRBV20-1 and TRBJ2-3, with TRBD2 matching 9 bases. The clonotype originates from a man in his thirties or forties in good health. The sequenced sample was blood. The DNA of the CDR3 is TGCAGTGCTCGGGCTAGCGGGGTGGTAGATACGCAGTATTTT. Protein sequence: CSARASGVVDTQYF.